The rows below give T cell receptor beta chains drawn from one sample of a study of Graves' ophthalmopathy and Graves' hyperthyroidism. TCRdb used MiXCR to reprocess the multiplex PCR reads, holding one entry per CDR3 protein. The sample includes some 750,000 distinct CDR3 sequences, 40% of them seen just once. The sequencing sample was made of peripheral blood. The origin of the receptors is an adult man with Graves' ophthalmopathy. Each CDR3 is given with its conserved first and last residue. D genes are given only for firm matches. The listing skips clone size in some rows; elsewhere it reads once, few, many or a size class.

TRBJ1-1 NA TRBV5-8 many CASSLIGTEAFF TGTGCCAGCAGCTTGATCGGTACCGAAGCTTTCTTT
TRBJ1-5 NA TRBV9 NA CASSRGGGVAQPQHF TGTGCCAGCAGCCGGGGGGGAGGGGTTGCTCAGCCCCAGCATTTT
TRBJ2-7 TRBD1 TRBV7-9 once CASSLDWGQGSYEQYF TGTGCCAGCAGCTTAGATTGGGGACAGGGGTCCTACGAGCAGTACTTC
TRBJ2-7 TRBD2 TRBV7-3 NA CASSPTAAGELNREQYF TGTGCCAGCAGCCCAACGGCGGCGGGAGAATTAAATCGGGAGCAGTACTTC
TRBJ2-5 NA TRBV27 once CASSLWDGGTQYF TGTGCCAGCAGTTTGTGGGACGGAGGGACCCAGTACTTC
TRBJ2-5 NA TRBV18 NA CASSPLDGQETQYF TGTGCCAGCTCACCACTGGACGGACAAGAGACCCAGTACTTC
TRBJ2-7 TRBD2 TRBV10-2 many CASSDGGGGVQQYF TGCGCCAGCAGTGACGGCGGGGGGGGCGTGCAGCAGTACTTC
TRBJ1-2 NA TRBV7-9 few CASSLNLGVGYTF TGTGCCAGCAGCTTAAATTTAGGAGTAGGCTACACCTTC
TRBJ2-7 NA TRBV25-1 NA CASRSGTHHDEQYF TGTGCCAGCCGATCGGGAACCCATCACGACGAGCAGTACTTC
TRBJ1-1 TRBD1 TRBV29-1 many CSVTKGQGEAFF TGCAGCGTCACTAAGGGACAGGGTGAAGCTTTCTTT
TRBJ2-1 TRBD2 TRBV10-2 NA CASSRTSGRWAYNEQFF TGCGCCAGCAGTCGTACTAGCGGGAGGTGGGCCTACAATGAGCAGTTCTTC
TRBJ2-5 TRBD2 TRBV10-3 few CASRGRSGGYQETQYF TGTGCCAGCAGGGGTCGGAGCGGGGGGTACCAAGAGACCCAGTACTTC
TRBJ2-7 NA TRBV7-9 few CASSPIRRDTTSYEQYF TGTGCCAGCAGCCCCATTCGACGGGACACCACCTCCTACGAGCAGTACTTC
TRBJ2-7 TRBD1 TRBV7-2 NA CARPWTGDSYEQYF TGTGCTAGGCCGTGGACAGGAGATTCCTACGAGCAGTACTTC
TRBJ1-4 NA TRBV5-1 once CASTAGTGDEKLFF TGCGCCAGCACCGCCGGGACGGGTGATGAAAAACTGTTTTTT
TRBJ1-5 TRBD1 TRBV20-1 few CSARRPGQNNQPQHF TGCAGTGCTAGACGACCGGGACAGAACAATCAGCCCCAGCATTTT
TRBJ1-5 NA TRBV2 many CASRSDLHNQPQHF TGTGCCAGCAGGTCCGACTTACACAATCAGCCCCAGCATTTT
TRBJ1-1 NA TRBV11-2 NA CASSLAQMNTEAFF TGTGCCAGCAGCTTAGCCCAGATGAACACTGAAGCTTTCTTT
TRBJ1-2 TRBD1 TRBV7-2 NA CASSRETGQVYGYTF TGTGCCAGCAGCCGAGAAACCGGACAGGTCTATGGCTACACCTTC
TRBJ2-1 NA TRBV25-1 NA CASGPGGETLHNEQFF TGTGCCAGCGGTCCAGGTGGTGAGACGTTGCACAATGAGCAGTTCTTC
TRBJ2-5 TRBD2 TRBV12-3/TRBV12-4 many CASTLAGQETQYF TGTGCCAGCACACTAGCGGGACAAGAGACCCAGTACTTC
TRBJ1-3 TRBD1 TRBV7-8 few CASSLGATTGYGNTIYF TGTGCCAGCAGCTTAGGGGCAACGACAGGGTATGGAAACACCATATATTTT
TRBJ2-7 NA TRBV12-3/TRBV12-4 many CASSRTGQFYEQYF TGTGCCAGCAGCCGCACAGGGCAGTTCTACGAGCAGTACTTC
TRBJ2-7 NA TRBV7-2 few CASSLEGQVFEQYF TGTGCCAGCAGCTTAGAGGGTCAGGTCTTTGAGCAGTACTTC
TRBJ2-2 TRBD2 TRBV20-1 few CSGQAGGPGELFF TGCAGTGGACAAGCGGGGGGGCCCGGGGAGCTGTTTTTT
TRBJ2-5 NA TRBV10-2 NA CASSPPSAQETQYF TGTGCCAGCTCACCACCGTCCGCCCAAGAGACCCAGTACTTC
TRBJ1-3 NA TRBV15 NA CATSSLDLSGNTIYF TGTGCCACCAGCAGCCTCGACCTCTCTGGAAACACCATATATTTT
TRBJ1-2 NA TRBV7-9 few CASSLSSEERGNYGYTF TGTGCCAGCAGCTTATCGTCCGAGGAGCGCGGAAACTATGGCTACACCTTC
TRBJ1-1 NA TRBV7-4 many CARGITNTEAFF TGTGCCAGGGGGATAACAAACACTGAAGCTTTCTTT
TRBJ1-6 NA TRBV25-1 NA CAWSVLSRRRNSPLHF TGTGCCTGGAGTGTACTTTCTAGGCGAAGGAATTCACCCCTCCACTTT
TRBJ1-2 NA TRBV12-3/TRBV12-4 few CASSFQGGYGYTF TGTGCCAGCAGTTTTCAGGGAGGGTATGGCTACACCTTC
TRBJ1-6 NA TRBV25-1 NA CASTPNDSPLHF TGTGCCAGCACCCCGAACGATTCACCCCTCCACTTT
TRBJ1-2 TRBD1 TRBV7-9 many CASSQVGQIYGYTF TGTGCCAGCAGCCAGGTGGGACAGATCTATGGCTACACCTTC
TRBJ1-2 TRBD1 TRBV10-3 many CAIKGQGADYGYTF TGTGCCATCAAGGGACAGGGGGCAGACTATGGCTACACCTTC
TRBJ1-1 TRBD1 TRBV14 NA CASSLSRQGRAVLDTEAFF TGTGCCAGCAGCCTATCAAGACAGGGACGGGCGGTGTTGGACACTGAAGCTTTCTTT
TRBJ1-3 TRBD1 TRBV7-3 NA CASSPGGISGNTIYF TGTGCCAGCAGCCCAGGGGGCATCTCTGGAAACACCATATATTTT
TRBJ1-4 TRBD1 TRBV10-2 NA CASKHRGMTNEKLFF TGTGCCAGCAAACACAGGGGTATGACTAATGAAAAACTGTTTTTT
TRBJ1-6 NA TRBV10-2 many CASSETLGSPLHF TGCGCCAGCAGTGAGACGTTGGGTTCACCCCTCCACTTT
TRBJ2-7 NA TRBV11-2 NA CASSGGTESYEQYF TGTGCCAGCAGTGGCGGGACTGAAAGCTACGAGCAGTACTTC
TRBJ1-1 TRBD1 TRBV19 many CASSPRDRANTEAFF TGTGCCAGTAGTCCGAGGGACAGGGCGAACACTGAAGCTTTCTTT
TRBJ2-5 NA TRBV4-1 many CASSQEVRVETQYF TGCGCCAGCAGCCAAGAGGTCCGGGTTGAGACCCAGTACTTC
TRBJ2-3 NA TRBV25-1 NA CASSELTDTQYF TGTGCCAGCAGTGAACTCACAGATACGCAGTATTTT
TRBJ1-6 NA TRBV6-4 NA CASSDEDSGSPLHF TGTGCCAGCAGTGACGAGGACAGCGGGTCACCCCTCCACTTT
TRBJ2-5 TRBD1 TRBV29-1 NA CSASGQRTGETQYF TGCAGCGCCTCGGGACAGCGCACCGGGGAGACCCAGTACTTC
TRBJ2-3 NA TRBV9 few CASSVRRGTDTQYF TGTGCCAGCAGCGTCAGGAGGGGCACAGATACGCAGTATTTT
TRBJ2-7 NA TRBV9 NA CASSVGMNKEQYF TGTGCCAGCAGCGTAGGCATGAACAAAGAGCAGTACTTC
TRBJ2-6 TRBD1 TRBV7-9 few CASSQGDMISGANVLTF TGCGCCAGCAGCCAGGGGGACATGATCTCTGGGGCCAACGTCCTGACTTTC
TRBJ1-1 NA TRBV6-6 many CASSYLDVTLASF TGTGCCAGCAGTTACTTGGACGTGACGTTGGCCTCATTT
TRBJ1-1 TRBD1 TRBV7-9 many CASIEQGVAEAFF TGTGCCAGCATAGAACAGGGGGTGGCTGAAGCTTTCTTT
TRBJ2-1 TRBD2 TRBV12-3/TRBV12-4 NA CASSRLADSDEQFF TGTGCCAGCAGCAGACTAGCGGATTCGGATGAGCAGTTCTTC
TRBJ2-7 TRBD2 TRBV12-3/TRBV12-4 NA CASRGIAGPNSYEQYF TGTGCCAGCAGGGGGATAGCGGGCCCGAACTCCTACGAGCAGTACTTC